The rows below give T cell receptor beta chains drawn from one sample of a study of cytomegalovirus exposure and HLA in healthy donors. The repertoire was sequenced with immunoSEQ multiplex PCR; TCRdb's copy has only in-frame clones and lacks some. This table holds 180,000 or so clones, almost 80% found once. The sample taken for sequencing was PBMCs. These receptors all come from a man aged 35 to 55 in good health and CMV-seropositive. Each CDR3 is given with its conserved first and last residue. The D gene is left open where the match is weak. Size tells how often a clone was seen (once, few, many) or the class of an expanded clone, and some rows leave it out.

TGCGCCAGCAGCGTAGCGGGGCCCACAGATACGCAGTATTTT,CASSVAGPTDTQYF,TRBJ2-3,TRBD2,TRBV5-1,NA
TGTGCCAGCAGCCCCGGGACAGTTTCCTCGAGCTATGGCTACACCTTC,CASSPGTVSSSYGYTF,TRBJ1-2,TRBD1,TRBV11-2,NA
TGTGCCAGGGACCGGGACAGCGATACCTACGAGCAGTACTTC,CARDRDSDTYEQYF,TRBJ2-7,TRBD1,TRBV5-7,NA
TGTGCCAGCAGTACTACAGGGGGCTGGACTGAAGCTTTCTTT,CASSTTGGWTEAFF,TRBJ1-1,TRBD1,TRBV6-1,NA
TGTGCCAGCAGCTTAGATCCGGGACAGGGCAACGAGCAGTACTTC,CASSLDPGQGNEQYF,TRBJ2-7,TRBD1,TRBV11-2,NA
TGTGCCAGCAGCTTAGAGCGCGTCCTGACTTTC,CASSLERVLTF,TRBJ2-6,NA,TRBV11-3,NA
TGTGCCAGCAGCCTCAGGGGAGTCACTGAAGCTTTCTTT,CASSLRGVTEAFF,TRBJ1-1,NA,TRBV21-1,once
TGTGCCAGCACGGGTCAGTTCGAAGATACGCAGTATTTT,CASTGQFEDTQYF,TRBJ2-3,NA,TRBV6-6,NA
TGCAGCGTTGGTTCGGGAGTGGACAATGAGCAGTTCTTC,CSVGSGVDNEQFF,TRBJ2-1,NA,TRBV29-1,NA
TGTGCCAGCAGTGCAGACAGGGGGCTAGGAAACACCATATATTTT,CASSADRGLGNTIYF,TRBJ1-3,TRBD1,TRBV6-5,NA
TGTGCCAGCAGCCAGAAGGTCCTAGCGGGGGTTCAAGAGACCCAGTACTTC,CASSQKVLAGVQETQYF,TRBJ2-5,TRBD2,TRBV11-3,NA
TGCGCCAGCAGCTTAGATGGAGCGACAGGCAAAGGCTACACCTTC,CASSLDGATGKGYTF,TRBJ1-2,NA,TRBV5-1,once
TGTGCCAGCAGTCCAGGGCCGCGGCGAGGCGAGCAGTACTTC,CASSPGPRRGEQYF,TRBJ2-7,NA,TRBV28,NA
TGTGCCAGCAAGTCTCGTGCCAATGCGGCCGGGGAGCTGTTTTTT,CASKSRANAAGELFF,TRBJ2-2,NA,TRBV27,NA
TGTGCCACCAGCAGGGCGTGGGCCTCTGGGGCCAACGTCCTGACTTTC,CATSRAWASGANVLTF,TRBJ2-6,NA,TRBV15,few
TGTGCTAGCAGCTTATTAGGCCAGGCGACCCAGTACTTC,CASSLLGQATQYF,TRBJ2-5,NA,TRBV7-7,NA
TGTGCCACCAGCAAGAGTGGCGGGACAGGGGATCTCGAGCAGTACTTC,CATSKSGGTGDLEQYF,TRBJ2-7,TRBD1,TRBV15,once
TGTGCCAGCAGCCTAGCGGGAGGTGTGACAGATACGCAGTATTTT,CASSLAGGVTDTQYF,TRBJ2-3,TRBD2,TRBV5-4,NA
TGTGCCAGCTCACCTACAGGGGTTAATTCACCCCTCCACTTT,CASSPTGVNSPLHF,TRBJ1-6,TRBD1,TRBV18,NA
TGTGCCAGCAGCCAAGCCGCCGCGAGAAAGGGGTTTAACTCAGAAGCTTTCTTT,CASSQAAARKGFNSEAFF,TRBJ1-1,NA,TRBV4-2,NA
TGTGCTAGTGGTTTGCGGGTGAGTGGGACTGAAGCTTTCTTT,CASGLRVSGTEAFF,TRBJ1-1,NA,TRBV12-5,NA
TGTGCCAGTAGAGACAGGGCGACCTACGAGCAGTACTTC,CASRDRATYEQYF,TRBJ2-7,TRBD1,TRBV19,NA
TGTGCCAGCAGTGTATCGGGACTCTCTCGGGGTTCACCCCTCCACTTT,CASSVSGLSRGSPLHF,TRBJ1-6,NA,TRBV27,NA
TGTGCCAGCAGCACAAGACAGGGTCGCGAGCAGTACTTC,CASSTRQGREQYF,TRBJ2-7,TRBD1,TRBV7-9,NA
TGTGCCAGCAGTGAACAGGGGAGCACAGATACGCAGTATTTT,CASSEQGSTDTQYF,TRBJ2-3,NA,TRBV6-1,NA
TGTGCCAGCAGTTCCGGGACAGGGAAAGGCTACACCTTC,CASSSGTGKGYTF,TRBJ1-2,TRBD1,TRBV6-1,few
TGTGCCAGCCGGACAGGGGTAAGCGCAGATACGCAGTATTTT,CASRTGVSADTQYF,TRBJ2-3,TRBD1,TRBV11-3,NA
TGTGCCAGCAGTCCATTAGCGGGTTTAACTGTCGAGACCCAGTACTTC,CASSPLAGLTVETQYF,TRBJ2-5,TRBD2,TRBV28,NA
TGTGCCAGCAGTTACTCGGTACCTACCTATGGCTACACCTTC,CASSYSVPTYGYTF,TRBJ1-2,NA,TRBV6-5,NA
TGTGCCAGTAGTGCGCTAAGACAGGGAAGCGGTATCTCACCCCTCCACTTT,CASSALRQGSGISPLHF,TRBJ1-6,TRBD1,TRBV19,NA
TGTGCCAGTACCAATCAGGGGGGCGGTAGAGGGGCCAACGTCCTGACTTTC,CASTNQGGGRGANVLTF,TRBJ2-6,NA,TRBV19,few
TGCGCCAGCAGCCGTTCCGGGACAGGCTTAGGAGGGACAGATACGCAGTATTTT,CASSRSGTGLGGTDTQYF,TRBJ2-3,TRBD1,TRBV5-1,NA
TGTGCCAGCAGTTACCGCGTGGCAGGAGGAAACTATGGCTACACCTTC,CASSYRVAGGNYGYTF,TRBJ1-2,NA,TRBV6-5,NA
TGTGCCAGCAGGCGGGGGACTAGCGGTAACGAGCAGTACTTC,CASRRGTSGNEQYF,TRBJ2-7,TRBD2,TRBV27,few
TGTGCCAGCAGTGATTCCCCGGGACTAGTGTCCTACGAGCAGTACTTC,CASSDSPGLVSYEQYF,TRBJ2-7,TRBD2,TRBV6-1,NA
TGCGCCAGCAGCACGACAGGGTCTGGAAACACCATATATTTT,CASSTTGSGNTIYF,TRBJ1-3,TRBD1,TRBV5-1,NA